These 18 T cell receptor beta chains were sequenced from one sample in a study of CXCR3-negative and CXCR3-positive naive CD8 T cells. UMI-labeled 5' RACE yielded the TRB cDNA libraries. Each CDR3 protein gets one entry in TCRdb, which reprocessed the 5' RACE reads and gives no DNA. The specimen's table records some 120,000 distinct CDR3 sequences. Whole-study results and caveats: CXCR3-negative naive cells had less hydrophobic TRB CDR3s than did CXCR3-positive naive cells.

The antigens of these receptors remain unknown. What was sequenced was naive CXCR3+ CD8+ T cells from blood. Noted subset: CD45RO-CCR7+CD27+CD95- naive CD8+ T cells expressing CXCR3 (TNR3+). Every receptor here comes from a human donor in good health. Some clones in this sample may be carry-over from other donors' samples.

The rearrangement uses TRBV6-1 and TRBJ2-5; TCRdb reports TRBD2, a call that lacks DNA to check it against. This CDR3 is built from 16 residues. Germline V gene sequence: CDR1 MNHNS, CDR2 SASEGT. The CDR3 spells CASKPGTSGGQETQYF.

V usage is TRBV11-2 and J usage is TRBJ2-1; TCRdb indicates TRBD2, and absent DNA this call remains unverified. The V gene's germline CDR1 is SGHAT and CDR2 FQNNGV. The CDR3 is 18 amino acids. The CDR3 sequence is CASSSGGASGRSDNEQFF.

This rearrangement joins TRBV4-1 to TRBJ2-6. This CDR3 is 16 amino acids long. The germline V gene has CDR1 MGHRA and CDR2 YSYEKL. The CDR3 sequence: CASSQDWVSGANVLTF.

The chain couples TRBV29-1 to TRBJ1-2; TCRdb's D call, TRBD1, is unchecked because there is no DNA. The CDR3 length is 14 residues. Germline values: CDR1 SQVTM, CDR2 ANQGSEA. The CDR3 is CSVVDRGYEDGYTF.

V gene TRBV11-3 combines with J gene TRBJ1-1. CDR3 length: 11 amino acids. CDR1 and CDR2 (germline): SGHNT, YENEEA. The CDR3 loop reads CASSGPTEAFF.

The CDR3 loop reads CASSDSVAKNIQYF. The chain joins TRBV7-9 to TRBJ2-4; TCRdb outputs TRBD1, but without DNA this stays unchecked. The CDR3 covers 14 residues. Germline V gives CDR1 SEHNR, CDR2 FQNEAQ (reference sequence).

The rearrangement uses TRBV13 and TRBJ2-7; the D call of TRBD1 rests on TCRdb alone, since no DNA is present to check it. This CDR3 region has 15 residues. Germline CDR1 PRHDT, CDR2 FYEKMQ (reference sequence). The CDR3 sequence: CASSPGRGGTYEQYF.

The chain's CDR3 is CAISTGLAALSYEQYF. V and J are TRBV10-3 and TRBJ2-7; TCRdb calls TRBD2, which cannot be checked without DNA. Germline V lookup: CDR1 ENHRY, CDR2 SYGVKD. The CDR3 runs to 16 residues.

The gene calls are TRBV10-1 and TRBJ2-7. Germline V CDR1 and CDR2: WNHNN, SYGVQD (reference sequence). The CDR3 extends over 12 amino acids. This chain's CDR3 is CASSDNSYEQYF.

V gene TRBV19 combines with J gene TRBJ2-2. CDR3 length: 12 residues. Germline V gene lookup returns CDR1 LNHDA and CDR2 SQIVND (reference sequence). CDR3 loop: CASSVGTGELFF.

The rearrangement joins TRBV28 to TRBJ1-6; without DNA, the TCRdb call of TRBD1 cannot be checked. The CDR3 is made up of 15 amino acids. CDR1 is MDHEN, CDR2 SYDVKM, per germline. Here the CDR3 reads CASSPGTGTASPLHF.

The V call is TRBV4-3, the J call TRBJ1-6; TCRdb picks TRBD1, but there is no DNA to check that call. Germline loops: CDR1 LGHNA, CDR2 YSLEER. The CDR3 loop spans 15 amino acids. CDR3: CASSQGQGTESPLHF.

The rearrangement uses TRBV29-1 and TRBJ2-5. CDR1 is SQVTM, CDR2 ANQGSEA, per germline. The CDR3 is 12 amino acids. This CDR3 is CSGRSNGETQYF.

This chain uses TRBV30 with TRBJ1-1. The CDR3 covers 14 residues. CDR1 is GTSNPN and CDR2 is SVGIG in the germline V gene (reference sequence). The CDR3 loop is CAWCPGLQNTEAFF. The variable domain in full, completed from reference TRBV30 and TRBJ1-1, reads SQTIHQWPATLVQPVGSPLSLECTVEGTSNPNLYWYRQAAGRGLQLLFYSVGIGQISSEVPQNLSASRPQDRQFILSSKKLLLSDSGFYLCAWCPGLQNTEAFFGQGTRLTVV.

The rearrangement links TRBV5-1 to TRBJ2-1; TCRdb lists TRBD2, though no DNA is available to test this call. The germline CDR1 and CDR2 sequences are SGHRS and YFSETQ. The CDR3 has 17 residues. CDR3 residues: CASSLFGGEVSYNEQFF.

Here the CDR3 reads CSVVEASRNEQYF. The chain is built from TRBV29-1 and TRBJ2-7; absent DNA, TCRdb's TRBD2 call cannot be checked. CDR1 is SQVTM, CDR2 ANQGSEA, per germline. There are 13 residues in the CDR3.

V is TRBV20-1 and J is TRBJ1-1. Germline V gene data show CDR1 as DFQATT and CDR2 as SNEGSKA (reference sequence). CDR3 length equals 12 residues. The CDR3 loop is CSALRGETEAFF.

The rearrangement links TRBV9 to TRBJ2-7. The CDR3 has 14 residues. CDR1 SGDLS and CDR2 YYNGEE come from the germline V gene. The CDR3: CASSVEVSSYEQYF.